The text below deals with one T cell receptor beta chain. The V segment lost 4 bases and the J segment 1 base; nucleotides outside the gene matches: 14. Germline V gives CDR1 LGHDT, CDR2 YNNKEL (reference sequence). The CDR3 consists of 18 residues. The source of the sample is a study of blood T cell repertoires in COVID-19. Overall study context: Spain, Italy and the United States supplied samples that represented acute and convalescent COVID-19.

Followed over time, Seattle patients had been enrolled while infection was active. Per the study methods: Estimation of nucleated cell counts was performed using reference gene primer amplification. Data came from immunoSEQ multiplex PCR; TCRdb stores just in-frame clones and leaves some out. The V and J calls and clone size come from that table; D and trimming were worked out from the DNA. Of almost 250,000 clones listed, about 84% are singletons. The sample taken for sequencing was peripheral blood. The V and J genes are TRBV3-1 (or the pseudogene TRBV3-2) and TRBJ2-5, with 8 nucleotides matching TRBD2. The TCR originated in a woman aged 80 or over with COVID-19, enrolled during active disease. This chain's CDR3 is CASSPQTGTRGVQETQYF. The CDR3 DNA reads TGTGCCAGCAGCCCCCAAACGGGGACTAGAGGCGTCCAAGAGACCCAGTACTTC.